Presented here are 21 T cell receptor beta chains from one specimen sequenced in a study of T cells in Graves' hyperthyroidism and ophthalmopathy. Amplification targeted TCR beta CDR3 regions from RNA transcripts. HTBI primers were the set used in a first-round RT-PCR of the TCR CDR3. TCRdb used MiXCR to reprocess the multiplex PCR reads, holding one entry per CDR3 protein. The sample holds 650,000 to 750,000 distinct CDR3 sequences, approximately 15% seen once. Sequenced sample: blood. The receptor source for this set is a young woman with Graves' hyperthyroidism.

Many counts were recorded for this clonotype. The chain links TRBV7-2 to TRBJ2-1, with D possibly called TRBD1 or TRBD2 (6 bases each). The CDR3 spans 14 residues. The germline V and J ends were trimmed by 4 bases and 6 bases, with 13 bases remaining between them. CDR1 is SGHTA and CDR2 is FQGNSA in the germline V gene. The CDR3 spells CASSSRGARNEQFF. As DNA, the CDR3 is TGTGCCAGCAGCTCTAGGGGGGCGCGCAATGAGCAGTTCTTC.

This clonotype was detected a few times. The germline gene is not matched at one end of the junction; a read error may be the cause. CDR3 DNA sequence: TGTGCCGGCAGCTTAGGCCACGACACAGATACGCAGTATTTT. It encodes CAGSLGHDTDTQYF. This sequence joins TRBV7-2 and TRBJ2-3; D is undetermined. The CDR3 contains 14 residues. The germline gives CDR1 SGHTA, CDR2 FQGNSA.

The V call is TRBV12-3 or TRBV12-4, the J call TRBJ2-7, with D possibly TRBD1 on 5 matching bases. V was cut by 5 bases and J by 1 base, with 9 bases left in between. The CDR3 runs 13 residues. The CDR3 loop reads CASSDSQSYEQYF. CDR3 sequence (DNA): TGTGCCAGCAGTGACAGCCAGTCCTACGAGCAGTACTTC.

The gene calls are TRBV6-2 or TRBV6-3 and TRBJ1-1; no clear D. The CDR3 runs to 10 residues. The germline gives CDR1 MNHEY, CDR2 SVGEGT. V lost 2 bases, J lost 9 bases, and 4 bases lay in between. CDR3 bases: TGTGCCAGCAGTTACGGCAAAGCTTTCTTT. Residues: CASSYGKAFF.

This clonotype occurred many times. V and J are TRBV27 and TRBJ2-5; the D gene is possibly TRBD2 (5 bases). V was shortened by 5 bases and J by 2 bases, with 12 bases between the two germline ends. Germline values: CDR1 MNHEY, CDR2 SMNVEV (reference sequence). The CDR3 runs 14 residues. The CDR3 protein is CASSGGAEQETQYF. The CDR3 DNA is TGTGCCAGCAGTGGAGGAGCGGAGCAAGAGACCCAGTACTTC.

The chain is built from TRBV12-3 or TRBV12-4 and TRBJ1-1, with 8 nucleotides matching TRBD1. The CDR3 covers 15 residues. Trimming took 7 bases from V and 1 from J; bases not matched to a gene: 8. The CDR3 loop is CASIMTGARNTEAFF. CDR3 nucleotides: TGTGCCAGCATCATGACAGGGGCCAGGAACACTGAAGCTTTCTTT.

This clonotype was detected ten times or more. The V call is TRBV20-1, the J call TRBJ1-5, with D possibly TRBD1 on 5 matching bases. Looked up from germline, CDR1 is DFQATT and CDR2 is SNEGSKA (reference sequence). V lost 0 bases, J lost 5 bases, and 17 bases lay in between. This CDR3 comprises 16 residues. The CDR3 is CSARDVLQGADQPQHF. The DNA of the CDR3 is TGCAGTGCTAGAGATGTCCTTCAGGGAGCCGATCAGCCCCAGCATTTT.

This clonotype was observed many times. V usage is TRBV20-1 and J usage is TRBJ1-1; perhaps TRBD1 as D (5 bases). V was cut by 1 base and J by 8 bases, with 14 bases left in between. The V gene's germline CDR1 is DFQATT and CDR2 SNEGSKA (reference sequence). This CDR3 has 13 residues. CDR3 DNA: TGCAGTGCTAGAGCCGAACGGGGCCGCGAAGCTTTCTTT. It is translated as CSARAERGREAFF.

This clonotype was observed a few times. This chain joins TRBV20-1 and TRBJ1-2; TRBD1 matches at 8 bases. Unmatched junction bases numbered 9, after V lost 0 bases and J lost 6 bases. Per the germline V gene, CDR1 is DFQATT and CDR2 is SNEGSKA (reference sequence). This CDR3 region has 15 residues. The CDR3 loop is CSARDLMTGANGYTF. For the CDR3, the DNA is TGCAGTGCTAGAGATCTCATGACAGGGGCTAATGGCTACACCTTC.

The chain is built from TRBV4-3 and TRBJ2-7; D is possibly TRBD2 (6 bases). Germline-derived CDR1 and CDR2 are LGHNA and YSLEER. Trimming took off 0 bases at V and 0 bases at J, with 9 bases between the two ends. This CDR3 is built from 15 residues. In nucleotides, the CDR3 is TGCGCCAGCAGCCAAGATGGGACTCACTCCTACGAGCAGTACTTC. The encoded protein is CASSQDGTHSYEQYF.

This clonotype was recorded a few times. V is TRBV7-7 and J is TRBJ2-1, with 7 bases fitting TRBD2. Per the germline V gene, CDR1 is SSHAT and CDR2 is FNYEAQ (reference sequence). The CDR3 covers 17 residues. Trimming at V came to 1 base and at J to 0 bases, leaving 6 bases not matched to a gene. The CDR3 sequence: CASSLGTGTNSYNEQFF. The CDR3 nucleotides are TGTGCCAGCAGCTTAGGGACCGGGACTAACTCCTACAATGAGCAGTTCTTC.

This clonotype was found a few times. This chain joins TRBV7-9 and TRBJ2-1; 9 bases line up with TRBD1. The junction had 5 bases not matched to a gene; V was cut back by 2 bases and J by 6 bases. The CDR3 covers 15 residues. Germline V lookup: CDR1 SEHNR, CDR2 FQNEAQ (reference sequence). CDR3 bases: TGTGCCAGCAGCTTATGGGAGACAGGGGGCAATGAGCAGTTCTTC. Translated: CASSLWETGGNEQFF.

This clonotype has at least ten counts. The chain joins TRBV30 to TRBJ2-3, with D hard to call. This CDR3 spans 12 amino acids. The V gene lost 2 bases and the J gene lost 2 bases, with 5 bases spanning the gap. Germline lookup yields CDR1 GTSNPN and CDR2 SVGIG (reference sequence). The CDR3 coding sequence is TGTGCCTGGAGTTTTACCACAGATACGCAGTATTTT. As protein: CAWSFTTDTQYF.

In its sample, this clonotype was seen many times. This chain connects TRBV28 to TRBJ2-2, with TRBD2 as a possible D gene (6 bases). V dropped 8 bases and J dropped 0 bases, with 16 bases sitting between them. Germline V CDR1 and CDR2: MDHEN, SYDVKM. CDR3 length: 16 residues. The CDR3 bases are TGTGCCAGCTATACGTTCGGAGGGGCGAACACCGGGGAGCTGTTTTTT. Its translation: CASYTFGGANTGELFF.

This clonotype was seen repeatedly, ten times or more. The gene calls are TRBV20-1 and TRBJ1-3, with TRBD1 as a possible D gene (6 bases). V was pared by 0 bases and J by 0 bases, with 12 bases between. The germline gives CDR1 DFQATT, CDR2 SNEGSKA (reference sequence). The CDR3 totals 16 residues. The CDR3 sequence: CSARDGDIPSGNTIYF. In DNA form, the CDR3 reads TGCAGTGCTAGAGATGGGGACATCCCCTCTGGAAACACCATATATTTT.

The sample holds many counts of this clonotype. This rearrangement joins TRBV7-9 to TRBJ2-3; 10 nucleotides line up with TRBD2. CDR3 length: 16 amino acids. V gave up 5 bases and J gave up 6 bases; unmatched junction bases: 11. Germline V gene data show CDR1 as SEHNR and CDR2 as FQNEAQ (reference sequence). CDR3 in DNA: TGTGCCAGCAGCCCGGGACGGCTAGCGGGAGAGGATACGCAGTATTTT. Amino acids: CASSPGRLAGEDTQYF.

This clonotype was seen more than once but under ten times. The V call is TRBV20-1, the J call TRBJ1-5; D remains ambiguous. Germline loops: CDR1 DFQATT, CDR2 SNEGSKA (reference sequence). Trimming took off 6 bases at V and 6 bases at J, with 9 bases between the two ends. This CDR3 contains 11 residues. The CDR3: CSAQGRQPQHF. In nucleotides, the CDR3 is TGCAGTGCCCAAGGGCGTCAGCCCCAGCATTTT.

This chain links TRBV12-3 or TRBV12-4 with TRBJ2-6; possible D gene TRBD2, 5 bases. V shed 5 bases and J shed 0 bases, with 20 bases lying between them. CDR3 size: 19 residues. The chain's CDR3 is CASSPYSRVAVSGANVLTF. CDR3 DNA: TGTGCCAGCAGTCCGTACTCGCGGGTCGCCGTCTCTGGGGCCAACGTCCTGACTTTC.

This clonotype was counted ten times or more. The rearrangement uses TRBV11-2 and TRBJ2-7; D possibly corresponds to TRBD1 (6 bases). Trimming stripped 5 bases from V and 6 bases from J, with 17 bases between. Germline assignment: CDR1 SGHAT and CDR2 FQNNGV. The CDR3 length is 14 residues. In DNA, the CDR3 is TGTGCCAGCAGCGGGGGCCATCGACTTGGCGAGCAGTACTTC. Its protein product is CASSGGHRLGEQYF.

Of note for this clonotype: This may be a read error, as it is one base from a much larger clone. The chain links TRBV27 to TRBJ2-1; D may be TRBD2 (5 bases). This CDR3 is 15 amino acids long. CDR1 is MNHEY, CDR2 SMNVEV, per germline (reference sequence). Here the CDR3 reads CTSTLAGLEGGEQFF. The CDR3 DNA reads TGTACCAGCACCTTGGCTGGCCTAGAGGGTGGTGAGCAGTTCTTC.

The rearrangement uses TRBV7-2 and TRBJ2-1; 13 bases agree with TRBD2. Germline V gene sequence: CDR1 SGHTA, CDR2 FQGNSA. V gave up 6 bases and J gave up 0 bases; unmatched junction bases: 14. The CDR3 runs 20 residues. DNA for the CDR3: TGTGCCAGCAGGGGGCGGCCCGGGACTAGCGGGGAGAGCTCCTACAATGAGCAGTTCTTC. It encodes CASRGRPGTSGESSYNEQFF.